The table lists the clone carrying this TCR beta chain with a few counts. V was pared by 4 bases and J by 6 bases, with 12 bases of the junction left unmatched. The CDR3 contains 15 residues. The germline V gene encodes CDR1 SEHNR and CDR2 FQNEAQ (reference sequence). A 5'RACE template-switching step, the method used to make TCR cDNA, added a universal primer site and UMIs. MiXCR was run by TCRdb on the 5' RACE reads, yielding one entry per CDR3 protein. The sample holds under 300,000 distinct CDR3 sequences; less than 9% are singletons and the top ten take roughly 0.93%. This entry is derived from a study of T cells after yellow fever vaccination. Study-wide background: Any fraction with a low cell number was prepared using SMART-Seq v4 Ultra Low Input.

The receptor was derived from a man aged 25-40 years who received the YFV17D yellow fever vaccine. This chain connects TRBV7-9 to TRBJ2-7, with 7 bases lining up with TRBD1. The starting material was CD4+ T cells sorted from PBMCs, obtained 15 days after the yellow fever booster vaccination. In nucleotides, the CDR3 is TGTGCCAGCAGCTACAGCCGACAGGGACGGCCCGAGCAGTACTTC. Protein product: CASSYSRQGRPEQYF. Full variable domain (outside the CDR3, taken from reference TRBV7-9 and TRBJ2-7): DTGVSQNPRHKITKRGQNVTFRCDPISEHNRLYWYRQTLGQGPEFLTYFQNEAQLEKSRLLSDRFSAERPKGSFSTLEIQRTEQGDSAMYLCASSYSRQGRPEQYFGPGTRLTVT.